This T cell receptor beta chain was documented in a study of shared clonotypes between healthy human individuals (dated by TCRdb to between 2020 and 2021). Turning to the overall study: A few men and a couple of women, aged 18 to 49 years, made up the cohort. To estimate repertoire size and how much clonotypes are shared between individuals, the study performed deep sequencing of blood TCR repertoires from roughly five healthy adults. Different laboratories and diverse techniques were used to prepare libraries and sequence TCR repertoires, to increase sequencing depth and limit assay-specific biases. Between about 0.94 and 8.9 billion PBMCs per donor were obtained by leukapheresis.

Overall study outcomes, separate from this receptor: Based on pairwise subsampling, the degree of clonotype sharing among donors was expected to be affected by sequencing depth. The genetic and exposure-history diversity represented was limited by the small number of donors. Sampling was restricted to blood, and TCR repertoires in tissue are likely to differ from TCR repertoires in blood.

Germline trimming amounts to 5 bases on V and 1 base on J, with 5 as the count of junction bases outside the gene matches. CDR1 is given as SGHAT and CDR2 as FQNNGV, both from the germline V gene. From the cysteine up to the phenylalanine, the CDR3 has a length of 15 residues. Only the CDR3 DNA is retained, 45 bases long and in frame from the first base. On this clone itself: The specificity of this receptor is unknown. No much larger clonotype is one base removed from it; base qualities were not supplied.

The donors were healthy, HIV-negative adults with no recently reported acute infections or vaccinations. Every donor was a Caucasian adult residing in Nashville, Tennessee, USA. For unsorted samples, 100 million or so PBMCs were counted, and genomic DNA was extracted using the QIAamp DNA Blood Mini kit. After blood collection by leukapheresis, PBMCs were isolated using Ficoll-Histopaque density gradient centrifugation and then cryopreserved in the vapor phase of liquid nitrogen. Using the deep immunoSEQ assay, TCR CDR3 regions were amplified from genomic DNA by multiplex PCR. Extracted genomic DNA from each cell subset was distributed evenly across all wells of several immunoSEQ 96-well plates, and each plate was treated as a replicate. For unsorted PBMC, approximately 300 ng of genomic DNA, equivalent to 30,000 to 35,000 T cell genomes, went into each replicate PCR. Unsorted PBMC genomic DNA was sequenced across ten immunoSEQ deep assay plates. Purified libraries were measured with a Qubit 3.0 fluorometer, size-checked on a Bioanalyzer 2100, and measured again with the KAPA Library Quantification kit. Every immunoSEQ 96-well plate was sequenced on a dedicated single-read 150-cycle Illumina NextSeq 550 flow cell. Turning to the authors' computational methods: Because the immunoSEQ output included only junctional sequences and no quality scores, the filtering could not be the same as the filtering used for full-length reads. To assign V/J genes and CDR3, sequences were annotated using PyIR, a Python wrapper for IgBLAST v1.9, with IMGT germline references. Reads were removed for weak V/J assignments (E-value above 1e-6), missing CDR3, stop codons, out-of-frame junctions, or ambiguous translated residues. V3J clonotypes were defined as sequences sharing an identical inferred V gene, J gene, and CDR3 amino acid sequence. The percentage overlap between two repertoires was calculated by dividing the number of shared unique clonotypes by the size of the smaller repertoire. RTK rarefaction, the Chao1 estimator, and Recon v2.1 estimates of unobserved clonotypes were used to assess repertoire richness. Imported from immuneACCESS, the table was reduced by TCRdb to in-frame sequences with V and J called. These copies leave out some clones; in studies compared against another copy, an unresolved V gene accounts for under half, and the cause of the remainder is not known. V and J calls and clone size are those listed in that table; D and trimming were worked out from the DNA. For this sample the table gives 450,000 to 500,000 clones, of which around 80% were detected only once. In total, the top ten clones hold around 12% of the sample.

Specimen: PBMCs. This chain joins TRBV11-2 to TRBJ1-5, with 7 bases in between that match TRBD1. The source is a woman aged 40-49 years in good health. Some clones in this sample may be carry-over from other donors' samples. The DNA sequence follows: TGTGCCAGCAGCGGAAGGGACAGCAGCAATCAGCCCCAGCATTTT. Translated, it gives CASSGRDSSNQPQHF. When the CDR3 is completed using the reference TRBV11-2 and TRBJ1-5 genes on either side, the full variable domain is EAGVAQSPRYKIIEKRQSVAFWCNPISGHATLYWYQQILGQGPKLLIQFQNNGVVDDSQLPKDRFSAERLKGVDSTLKIQPAKLEDSAVYLCASSGRDSSNQPQHFGDGTRLSIL.